This record concerns one T cell receptor beta chain sequence. CD45RO-negative, CCR7-positively selected cells formed the naive CD8 fraction, excluding terminally differentiated effector memory CD45RA+ cells. The data belong to a study of shared clonotypes between healthy human individuals. Sequenced by immunoSEQ multiplex PCR; TCRdb stores in-frame clones only, minus some. The repertoire holds some 2.1 million clones, with about 95% as singletons. This receptor was taken from a man aged 18 to 30 in good health. Specimen: naive CD8+ T cells sorted from blood.

The chain's CDR3 is CASSFPGLTNEKLFF. The CDR3 nucleotides read TGTGCCAGCAGCTTTCCGGGACTGACTAATGAAAAACTGTTTTTT. The chain couples TRBV7-8 to TRBJ1-4; D perhaps matches TRBD1 (5 bases). Trimming shortened V by 3 bases and J by 2 bases, and 10 bases separated the two germline ends. Germline V gives CDR1 SGHVS, CDR2 FQNEAQ. The CDR3 is made up of 15 amino acids.